This T cell receptor (beta chain) was sequenced during a study of blood T cell repertoires in COVID-19. Turning to the study itself: T cells, B-cell-depleted T cells, or PBMCs supplied cDNA or gDNA.

Germline V gene data show CDR1 as MNHEY and CDR2 as SVGAGI. V was shortened by 6 bases and J by 8 bases, with 13 bases between the two germline ends. The CDR3 spans 12 residues. Assay used: immunoSEQ multiplex PCR; TCRdb lists only in-frame clones, some missing. The sample shows tens of thousands of clones, 91% of them seen only once. This receptor was obtained from a human donor with active COVID-19. The donor label of this sample is uncertain. Sample: peripheral blood. The chain carries TRBV6-5 and TRBJ1-2; D unclear. In DNA form, the CDR3 reads TGTGCCAGCAGCTCCGACCTAGAAGGCTACACCTTC. Encoded protein: CASSSDLEGYTF.